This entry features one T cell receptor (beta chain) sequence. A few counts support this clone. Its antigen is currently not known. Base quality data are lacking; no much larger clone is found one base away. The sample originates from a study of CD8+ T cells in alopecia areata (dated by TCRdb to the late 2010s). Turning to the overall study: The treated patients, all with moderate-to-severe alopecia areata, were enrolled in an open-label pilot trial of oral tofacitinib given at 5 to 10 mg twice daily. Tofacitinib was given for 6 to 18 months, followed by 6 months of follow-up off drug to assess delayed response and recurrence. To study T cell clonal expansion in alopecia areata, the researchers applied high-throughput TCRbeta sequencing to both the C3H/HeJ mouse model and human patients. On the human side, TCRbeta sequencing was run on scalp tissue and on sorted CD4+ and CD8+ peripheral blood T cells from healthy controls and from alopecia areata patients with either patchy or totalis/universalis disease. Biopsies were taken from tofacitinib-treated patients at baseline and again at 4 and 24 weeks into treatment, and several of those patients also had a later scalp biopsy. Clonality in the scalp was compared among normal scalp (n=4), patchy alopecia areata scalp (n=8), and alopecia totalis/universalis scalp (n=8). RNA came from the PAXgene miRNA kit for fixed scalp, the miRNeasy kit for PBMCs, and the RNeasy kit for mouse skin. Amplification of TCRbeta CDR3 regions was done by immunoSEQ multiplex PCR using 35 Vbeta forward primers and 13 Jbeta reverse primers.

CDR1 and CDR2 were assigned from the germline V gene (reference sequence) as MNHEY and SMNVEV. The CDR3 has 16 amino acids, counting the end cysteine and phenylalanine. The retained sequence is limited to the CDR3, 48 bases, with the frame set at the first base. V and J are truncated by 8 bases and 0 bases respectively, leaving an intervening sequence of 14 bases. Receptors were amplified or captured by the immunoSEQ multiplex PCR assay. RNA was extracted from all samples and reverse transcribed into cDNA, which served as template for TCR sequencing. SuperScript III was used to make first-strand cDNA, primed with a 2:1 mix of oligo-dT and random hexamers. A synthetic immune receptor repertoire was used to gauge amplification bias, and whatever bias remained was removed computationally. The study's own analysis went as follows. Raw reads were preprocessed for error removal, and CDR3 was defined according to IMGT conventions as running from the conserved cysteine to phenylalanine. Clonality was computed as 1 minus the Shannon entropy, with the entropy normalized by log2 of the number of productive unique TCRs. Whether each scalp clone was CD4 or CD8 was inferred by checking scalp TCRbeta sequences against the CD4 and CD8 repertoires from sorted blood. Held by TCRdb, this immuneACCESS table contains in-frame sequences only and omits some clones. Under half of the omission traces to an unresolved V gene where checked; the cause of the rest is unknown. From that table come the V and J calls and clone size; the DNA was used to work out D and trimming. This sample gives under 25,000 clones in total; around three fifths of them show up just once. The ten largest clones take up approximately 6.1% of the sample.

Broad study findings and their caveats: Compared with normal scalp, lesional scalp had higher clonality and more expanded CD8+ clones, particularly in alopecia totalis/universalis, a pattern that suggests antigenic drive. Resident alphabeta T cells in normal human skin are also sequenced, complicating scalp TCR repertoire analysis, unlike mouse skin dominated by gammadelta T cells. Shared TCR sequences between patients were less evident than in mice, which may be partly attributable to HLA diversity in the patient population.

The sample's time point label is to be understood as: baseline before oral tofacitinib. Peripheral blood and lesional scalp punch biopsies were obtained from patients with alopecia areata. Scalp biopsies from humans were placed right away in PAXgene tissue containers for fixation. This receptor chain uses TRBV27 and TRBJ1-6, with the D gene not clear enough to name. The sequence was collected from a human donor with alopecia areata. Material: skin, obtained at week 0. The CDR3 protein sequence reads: CASGPVASSYNSPLHF. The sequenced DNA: TGTGCCAGCGGACCTGTGGCGAGCTCCTATAATTCACCCCTCCACTTT.